This T cell receptor (beta chain) is drawn from a study of T cells after yellow fever vaccination. TCRdb reanalysed the 5' RACE reads using MiXCR and keeps one entry per CDR3 protein. The table shows approximately 600,000 distinct CDR3 sequences, with about 12% occurring only once. Germline V gene lookup returns CDR1 LGHNA and CDR2 YSLEER. The length of the CDR3 is 17 residues. The V end was cut by 0 bases, the J end by 2 bases, with 15 bases between. This clonotype has only a few counts. The chain links TRBV4-3 to TRBJ2-3, with D perhaps matching TRBD2 (6 bases). The receptor's source is a man aged 30 to 39 who received the YFV17D yellow fever vaccine. The sequences come from PBMCs, collected on the day of the yellow fever booster vaccination. CDR3 protein: CASSQESGAGLTDTQYF. CDR3 coding DNA: TGCGCCAGCAGCCAAGAATCTGGAGCGGGCCTCACAGATACGCAGTATTTT.